The next 12 T cell receptor beta chains were all read from a single sample in a study of CD8 T cells in ankylosing spondylitis. TCRdb redid the calling of the 5' RACE reads with MiXCR, one entry per CDR3 protein. Counted here are 150,000 to 200,000 distinct CDR3 sequences, approximately 10% occurring once; the ten biggest clones make up 25% to 30%. The sample consisted of blood, either unsorted or a sorted T cell fraction (not recorded which). The receptors stem from a male donor with ankylosing spondylitis or in good health (not recorded which).

The chain links TRBV7-2 to TRBJ1-1; maybe TRBD1 (6 bases). Deletions cut 5 bases from V and 3 bases from J, with 10 bases between. This CDR3 comprises 13 residues. Germline CDR1 is SGHTA and CDR2 is FQGNSA. The CDR3 DNA reads TGTGCCAGCAGCCTCTGGACAGACACTGAAGCTTTCTTT. Residues: CASSLWTDTEAFF.

This clonotype appeared many times. CDR3: CASSLGQTGANVLTF. CDR3 bases: TGCGCCAGCAGCTTAGGACAAACGGGGGCCAACGTCCTGACTTTC. This chain uses TRBV5-1 with TRBJ2-6, with D perhaps TRBD1 (5 bases). The germline V gene encodes CDR1 SGHRS and CDR2 YFSETQ. The CDR3 consists of 15 residues. V lost 2 bases to trimming and J lost 4 bases, with 10 bases between them.

This clonotype was detected a few times. V and J are TRBV7-9 and TRBJ1-6; 10 positions match TRBD1. Germline loops: CDR1 SEHNR, CDR2 FQNEAQ (reference sequence). This CDR3 comprises 17 residues. J gave up 6 bases and V 1 base, and 6 bases lay outside the gene matches. CDR3 in amino acids: CASSLVGTGAVNSPLHF. Written as DNA, the CDR3 is TGTGCCAGCAGCTTAGTGGGGACAGGGGCCGTTAATTCACCCCTCCACTTT.

Ten or more counts support this clonotype. V and J are TRBV5-1 and TRBJ1-6; D unresolved. In germline, CDR1 is SGHRS, CDR2 YFSETQ. The CDR3 sequence is 14 residues long. Trimming pared 2 bases from V and 7 bases from J, leaving 10 bases between. The CDR3 DNA follows: TGCGCCAGCAGCTTCACTGATATGAATTCACCCCTCCACTTT. Protein sequence: CASSFTDMNSPLHF.

This clonotype has a count of ten or more. The V and J genes are TRBV5-1 and TRBJ2-3; 10 nucleotides align to TRBD2. Germline V gene lookup returns CDR1 SGHRS and CDR2 YFSETQ. After removal of 4 bases from V and 1 base from J, the junction contained 3 bases not matched to a gene. This CDR3 has 15 amino acids. The CDR3 protein is CASSRLAGGTDTQYF. As DNA, the CDR3 is TGCGCCAGCAGCCGGCTAGCGGGGGGCACAGATACGCAGTATTTT. The whole variable domain, filled in from reference TRBV5-1 and TRBJ2-3, reads KAGVTQTPRYLIKTRGQQVTLSCSPISGHRSVSWYQQTPGQGLQFLFEYFSETQRNKGNFPGRFSGRQFSNSRSEMNVSTLELGDSALYLCASSRLAGGTDTQYFGPGTRLTVL.

This clonotype showed up just a few times. The gene calls are TRBV20-1 and TRBJ2-3, with a tentative D call TRBD2 (6 bases). V was trimmed by 0 bases and J by 4 bases, leaving 14 bases between them. In germline, CDR1 is DFQATT, CDR2 SNEGSKA (reference sequence). CDR3 size: 15 residues. This CDR3 is CSARDVQEGPDTQYF. CDR3 sequence (DNA): TGCAGTGCTAGAGATGTACAGGAGGGCCCAGATACGCAGTATTTT.

This clonotype came up many times. This rearrangement joins TRBV2 to TRBJ2-7; 9 bases line up with TRBD1. CDR1 is SNHLY, CDR2 FYNNEI, per germline. The junction had 4 bases not matched to a gene; V was cut back by 5 bases and J by 2 bases. CDR3 size: 14 residues. The CDR3 sequence: CASSRGDRAYEQYF. The CDR3, as DNA: TGTGCCAGCAGTCGAGGGGACAGGGCCTACGAGCAGTACTTC.

The chain recombines TRBV29-1 with TRBJ1-5, with unresolved D. This CDR3 is 15 amino acids long. Germline V lookup: CDR1 SQVTM, CDR2 ANQGSEA. V gave up 5 bases and J gave up 9 bases, with 23 bases separating them. Here the CDR3 reads CSVLPADLPLGPQHF. CDR3 nucleotides: TGCAGCGTTTTGCCGGCGGACCTCCCCCTGGGGCCCCAGCATTTT.

The genes are TRBV5-1 and TRBJ2-1; 8 nucleotides match TRBD2. The CDR3 is 15 residues long. The germline CDR1 and CDR2 sequences are SGHRS and YFSETQ. V gave up 7 bases and J gave up 0 bases; unmatched junction bases: 6. DNA for the CDR3: TGCGCCAGCGGTCGGGGGGGAGTCTCCTACAATGAGCAGTTCTTC. It is translated as CASGRGGVSYNEQFF.

This clonotype was found many times. V is TRBV15 and J is TRBJ2-2, with 9 bases matching TRBD1. Germline CDR1 and CDR2: LNHNV and YYDKDF (reference sequence). This CDR3 is 18 amino acids long. Trimming cost V 3 bases and J 4 bases; bases outside gene matches: 12. The CDR3 DNA follows: TGTGCCACCAGCAGGACCTTAGGACAGGGGTCGCGCACCGGGGAGCTGTTTTTT. It is translated as CATSRTLGQGSRTGELFF.

This clonotype has at least ten counts. The chain links TRBV12-3 or TRBV12-4 to TRBJ2-5; 9 nucleotides line up with TRBD2. V shed 4 bases and J 4 bases; nucleotides not matched to a gene: 10. The CDR3 has 16 amino acids. The CDR3 reads CASSSRGTSGRETQYF. CDR3 DNA: TGTGCCAGCAGTTCCAGAGGCACTAGCGGGCGAGAGACCCAGTACTTC.

The table lists this clonotype with many counts. The rearrangement joins TRBV20-1 to TRBJ2-3; 11 bases map to TRBD2. Unmatched junction bases numbered 2, after V lost 5 bases and J lost 4 bases. Germline CDR1 is DFQATT and CDR2 is SNEGSKA (reference sequence). CDR3 length equals 13 residues. For the CDR3, the DNA is TGCAGTGCTGGGACTAGCGGAGCAGATACGCAGTATTTT. It is translated as CSAGTSGADTQYF.